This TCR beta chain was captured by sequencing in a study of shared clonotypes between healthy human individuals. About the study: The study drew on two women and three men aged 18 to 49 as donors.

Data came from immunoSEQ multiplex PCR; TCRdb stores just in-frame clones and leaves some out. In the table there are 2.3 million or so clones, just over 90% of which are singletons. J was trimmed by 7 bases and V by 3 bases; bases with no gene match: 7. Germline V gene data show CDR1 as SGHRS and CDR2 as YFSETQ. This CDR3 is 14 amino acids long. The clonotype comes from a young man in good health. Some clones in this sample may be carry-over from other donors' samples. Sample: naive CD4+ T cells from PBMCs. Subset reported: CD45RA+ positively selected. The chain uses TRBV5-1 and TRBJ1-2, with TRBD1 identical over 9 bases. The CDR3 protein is CASSSGQGNGGYTF. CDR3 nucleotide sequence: TGCGCCAGCAGCTCGGGACAGGGCAACGGTGGCTACACCTTC.